This T cell receptor (beta chain) emerged from a study of shared clonotypes between healthy human individuals. Study context: The donors, two women and a few men, were aged 18 to 49. General study findings and limits: Clonotype sharing across donors was expected to vary with sequencing depth.

There are 19 residues in the CDR3. CDR1 is MNHEY, CDR2 SMNVEV, per germline (reference sequence). The V and J ends lost 5 bases and 8 bases, in that order; junction bases with no gene match: 17. This table comes from immunoSEQ multiplex PCR, and its TCRdb copy is limited to in-frame clones, with some not included. The table shows under 850,000 clones, with 80% to 95% occurring only once. CD45RO-negative CD8 cells positively selected for CCR7 made up the naive population, which excluded terminally differentiated effector memory CD45RA+ cells. About this clone itself: Antigen unknown.

This chain joins TRBV27 and TRBJ2-1; TRBD2 matches 14 bases. Sequenced material: naive CD8+ T cells sorted from blood. The receptor was isolated from a man younger than 40 in good health. DNA for the CDR3: TGTGCCAGCAGTCACACCGCCCCGGGACTAGCGGGAGTTGGCGATGAGCAGTTCTTC. It translates to CASSHTAPGLAGVGDEQFF.